The entry that follows covers one T cell receptor beta chain sequence. Use of 60 Vbeta and 13 Jbeta primers characterized the PCR. Produced via immunoSEQ multiplex PCR; TCRdb's table is partial and in-frame only. This sample has 150,000 or so clones, with more than 70% found just once. The source of the sample is a study of cytomegalovirus exposure and HLA in healthy donors. The sequencing sample was made of PBMCs. The sequence came from a male donor in good health and CMV-seronegative.

The CDR3 region is CASSASPTGSVEQYF. CDR3 DNA: TGTGCCAGCAGCGCAAGCCCGACTGGCTCGGTGGAGCAGTACTTC. The rearrangement uses TRBV9 and TRBJ2-7, with D uncertain. CDR3 length equals 15 residues. The ends were cut back, 3 bases at V and 7 bases at J, with 20 bases in the middle. Germline V gene data show CDR1 as SGDLS and CDR2 as YYNGEE.